Included here is one T cell receptor beta chain sequence, with context. The data belong to a study of blood T cells in healthy people across ages. A second PCR of roughly 7 to 11 cycles used a sample-barcoded 5' primer and a J-beta primer mix. MiXCR was run by TCRdb on the 5' RACE reads, yielding one entry per CDR3 protein. The data hold approximately 800,000 distinct CDR3 sequences, with just under 25% observed a single time. The sample also formed part of further work on T cells of mothers and their children.

Sequenced material: blood. This clonotype was sampled from a boy between 5 and 17 years old in good health.

For the CDR3, the DNA is TGTGCCTGGGGGAAGAACTTAAGGAACACTGAAGCTTTCTTT. Its protein product is CAWGKNLRNTEAFF. The V gene is TRBV30, the J gene TRBJ1-1; D not resolved. Germline CDR1 reads GTSNPN; CDR2 reads SVGIG (reference sequence). The CDR3 contains 14 residues. Trimming took 5 bases from V and 1 from J, leaving 14 bases between them. The variable domain in full, with the rest retrieved from reference TRBV30 and TRBJ1-1, is SQTIHQWPATLVQPVGSPLSLECTVEGTSNPNLYWYRQAAGRGLQLLFYSVGIGQISSEVPQNLSASRPQDRQFILSSKKLLLSDSGFYLCAWGKNLRNTEAFFGQGTRLTVV.